These 26 T cell receptor beta chains came from one sample sequenced in a study of identical twins. TCRdb fed the 5' RACE reads into MiXCR, producing one record per CDR3 protein. Seen here are roughly 700,000 distinct CDR3 sequences, more than 6.5% observed once, and the top ten hold more than 0.75%. The sample was also reused in another study, on yellow fever vaccine responses in identical twins.

The material sequenced was PBMCs. The receptors here all came from a young woman in good health.

The gene calls are TRBV28 and TRBJ1-2; D is unclear. Germline V gene lookup returns CDR1 MDHEN and CDR2 SYDVKM. V lost 9 bases and J 3 bases, leaving 8 bases between the germline ends. The CDR3 length is 11 residues. The CDR3 nucleotides read TGTGCCAGTGTAGGTCACTATGGCTACACCTTC. Protein product: CASVGHYGYTF.

This clonotype occurred many times. This chain joins TRBV29-1 and TRBJ2-1; D gene unclear. The V and J ends lost 2 bases and 0 bases respectively, with 8 bases between them. The CDR3 extends over 14 amino acids. The germline CDR1 and CDR2 sequences are SQVTM and ANQGSEA. CDR3 bases: TGCAGCGTTGAAAGAGAAAGCTCCTACAATGAGCAGTTCTTC. Its translation: CSVERESSYNEQFF.

This clonotype was seen a few times. The CDR3 region has the DNA TGTGCCACCAGCGGGAGATCCACAGATACGCAGTATTTT. Translation: CATSGRSTDTQYF. The V and J genes are TRBV24-1 and TRBJ2-3; D is perhaps TRBD2 (6 bases). V lost 7 bases, J lost 2 bases, and 9 bases lay in between. This CDR3 is 13 amino acids long. The germline gives CDR1 KGHDR, CDR2 SFDVKD.

The rearrangement uses TRBV29-1 and TRBJ2-1; a possible D gene is TRBD2 (6 bases). V gave up 5 bases and J gave up 4 bases, with 12 bases separating them. This CDR3 has 13 amino acids. Germline V CDR1 and CDR2: SQVTM, ANQGSEA. CDR3 nucleotides: TGCAGCGTTTACGGGGGACTGTACAATGAGCAGTTCTTC. This translates into CSVYGGLYNEQFF.

This clonotype was found many times. The chain couples TRBV2 to TRBJ1-1; D is unresolved. Trimming pared 6 bases from V and 1 base from J, leaving 6 bases between. There are 12 residues in the CDR3. Germline V gene data show CDR1 as SNHLY and CDR2 as FYNNEI. CDR3 sequence reads: CASSRQNTEAFF. The CDR3 DNA sequence: TGTGCCAGCAGCCGACAGAACACTGAAGCTTTCTTT.

The chain recombines TRBV14 with TRBJ2-3; 9 bases align to TRBD2. The germline CDR1 and CDR2 sequences are SGHDN and FVKESK. V trimming: 7 bases; J trimming: 6 bases; junction bases outside the gene matches: 8. The CDR3 totals 14 residues. This CDR3 is CASTTTTSGDTQYF. The DNA of the CDR3 is TGTGCCAGCACCACTACAACTAGCGGGGATACGCAGTATTTT.

A few counts support this clonotype. The J gene is TRBJ2-1, the V gene TRBV19; TRBD1 is a possible D gene (6 bases). The CDR3 is 14 residues long. Trimming pared 1 base from V and 3 bases from J, leaving 7 bases between. Germline lookup yields CDR1 LNHDA and CDR2 SQIVND (reference sequence). CDR3 region: CASSIATGYNEQFF. The CDR3 DNA reads TGTGCCAGTAGTATAGCGACAGGCTACAATGAGCAGTTCTTC.

This clonotype was seen repeatedly, ten times or more. This chain joins TRBV29-1 and TRBJ2-7; D gene uncertain. Germline V lookup: CDR1 SQVTM, CDR2 ANQGSEA. The CDR3 extends over 13 amino acids. Trimming cost V 5 bases and J 2 bases, with 13 bases left between them. The CDR3 nucleotides are TGCAGCGTTAAAATCGGGCAGACCTACGAGCAGTACTTC. Translation: CSVKIGQTYEQYF.

The table lists this clonotype with a few counts. This rearrangement joins TRBV3-1 to TRBJ1-1; D is possibly TRBD1 (6 bases). Trimming stripped 4 bases from V and 6 bases from J, with 12 bases between. This CDR3 comprises 13 residues. Germline CDR1 is LGHDT and CDR2 is YNNKEL (reference sequence). For the CDR3, the DNA is TGTGCCAGCAGCCTTCACGGGGGCGCTGAAGCTTTCTTT. It specifies CASSLHGGAEAFF.

Ten or more counts support this clonotype. The V call is TRBV12-3 or TRBV12-4, the J call TRBJ2-7, with 11 bases aligning to TRBD2. CDR3 size: 15 residues. V lost 4 bases and J lost 0; bases outside the gene matches: 2. CDR3: CASSSTSGVSYEQYF. The CDR3 DNA reads TGTGCCAGCAGTTCGACTAGCGGGGTCTCCTACGAGCAGTACTTC.

In its sample, this clonotype was seen a few times. The chain uses TRBV29-1 and TRBJ2-2, with a possible D match to TRBD2 (6 bases). Germline V gives CDR1 SQVTM, CDR2 ANQGSEA. V lost 4 bases to trimming and J lost 6 bases, with 9 bases between them. The CDR3 extends over 12 amino acids. CDR3 sequence: CSVAGEAGELFF. CDR3 sequence (DNA): TGCAGCGTTGCGGGGGAGGCCGGGGAGCTGTTTTTT.

The V call is TRBV2, the J call TRBJ2-7; D possibly corresponds to TRBD1 (5 bases). Germline V gene lookup returns CDR1 SNHLY and CDR2 FYNNEI. V lost 5 bases to trimming and J lost 7 bases, with 15 bases between them. This CDR3 has 13 amino acids. The CDR3 bases are TGTGCCAGCAGTTGGAACCGAGACAGTGAGCAGTACTTC. This gives the protein CASSWNRDSEQYF.

This clonotype has a handful of counts. The chain couples TRBV7-9 to TRBJ1-4; the D gene is possibly TRBD1 (6 bases). The V gene lost 4 bases and the J gene lost 0 bases, with 12 bases spanning the gap. This CDR3 has 16 residues. Germline assignment: CDR1 SEHNR and CDR2 FQNEAQ (reference sequence). CDR3 sequence: CASSSGTNPTNEKLFF. The CDR3 DNA follows: TGTGCCAGCAGCTCCGGGACAAACCCAACTAATGAAAAACTGTTTTTT.

This clonotype was counted a few times. The chain is built from TRBV12-3 or TRBV12-4 and TRBJ1-1; D may be TRBD1 (6 bases). Between the trimmed V and J ends, which lost 6 bases and 7 bases, there was a span of 15 bases. This CDR3 contains 13 residues. The CDR3 is CASSFLGALEAFF. The CDR3 nucleotides read TGTGCCAGCAGCTTCCTGGGGGCCCTTGAAGCTTTCTTT.

Only a few counts were recorded for this clonotype. The chain employs TRBV28 and TRBJ2-7; 9 nucleotides line up with TRBD1. The CDR3 consists of 13 residues. Germline loops: CDR1 MDHEN, CDR2 SYDVKM. V lost 4 bases and J lost 6; bases outside the gene matches: 4. CDR3 amino acids: CASSSGTGSEQYF. DNA of the CDR3: TGTGCCAGCAGTTCAGGGACAGGGAGCGAGCAGTACTTC. Supplemented by reference TRBV28 and TRBJ2-7, the full variable domain reads DVKVTQSSRYLVKRTGEKVFLECVQDMDHENMFWYRQDPGLGLRLIYFSYDVKMKEKGDIPEGYSVSREKKERFSLILESASTNQTSMYLCASSSGTGSEQYFGPGTRLTVT.

This clonotype was seen at least ten times. The chain combines TRBV20-1 with TRBJ2-3; TRBD1 matches at 9 bases. Trimming removed 6 bases from V and 3 bases from J; junction bases left unmatched: 10. The CDR3 covers 15 residues. Germline V CDR1 and CDR2: DFQATT, SNEGSKA (reference sequence). The chain's CDR3 is CSAGGDREGTDTQYF. CDR3 bases: TGCAGTGCGGGAGGGGACAGGGAAGGGACAGATACGCAGTATTTT.

The V and J genes are TRBV25-1 and TRBJ1-3; D remains unclear. This CDR3 is 13 amino acids long. Trimming took 3 bases from V and 3 from J, leaving 6 bases between them. Germline V gives CDR1 MGHDK, CDR2 SYGVNS. The CDR3 DNA reads as TGTGCCAGCAGTGATTCCAATGGAAACACCATATATTTT. Translating it yields CASSDSNGNTIYF.

The chain couples TRBV5-4 to TRBJ2-3, with TRBD2 identical over 12 bases. Per the germline V gene, CDR1 is SGHNT and CDR2 is YYREEE (reference sequence). The CDR3 spans 17 residues. Trimming took 0 bases from V and 8 from J; bases not matched to a gene: 10. The CDR3 spells CASSLASGRAGGGTQYF. Written as DNA, the CDR3 is TGTGCCAGCAGCTTGGCTAGCGGGAGGGCCGGAGGCGGTACGCAGTATTTT.

The V gene is TRBV5-1, the J gene TRBJ2-5; 8 nucleotides align to TRBD1. V trimming: 4 bases; J trimming: 5 bases; junction bases outside the gene matches: 4. CDR1 is SGHRS, CDR2 YFSETQ, per germline. This CDR3 spans 13 amino acids. As DNA, the CDR3 is TGCGCCAGCAGCGGGGACAGGAGGGAGACCCAGTACTTC. Its translation: CASSGDRRETQYF.

This clonotype has ten or more counts. The chain combines TRBV2 with TRBJ1-5, with D possibly TRBD1 on 5 matching bases. The CDR3 sequence is 12 residues long. V was cut by 8 bases and J by 4 bases, with 9 bases left in between. Germline CDR1 is SNHLY and CDR2 is FYNNEI. CDR3 loop: CASGGRNQPQHF. The CDR3 DNA reads as TGTGCCAGCGGGGGACGAAATCAGCCCCAGCATTTT.

A few counts support this clonotype. The V call is TRBV5-6, the J call TRBJ2-5, with 8 bases identical to TRBD2. Germline values: CDR1 SGHDT, CDR2 YYEEEE. The CDR3 spans 17 residues. Trimming took 4 bases from V and 5 from J; bases not matched to a gene: 16. The CDR3 DNA reads as TGTGCCAGCAGCCACATGCTCGGGGGGGGGCTTCGGGAGACCCAGTACTTC. This translates into CASSHMLGGGLRETQYF.

This clonotype has just one count. The rearrangement joins TRBV29-1 to TRBJ2-3; D perhaps matches TRBD1 (6 bases). CDR3 length: 13 residues. CDR1 and CDR2 from the germline V gene are SQVTM and ANQGSEA. The germline V and J ends were trimmed by 8 bases and 2 bases, with 14 bases remaining between them. The CDR3 spells CSLLQGNTDTQYF. In DNA, the CDR3 is TGCAGCCTACTACAGGGAAACACAGATACGCAGTATTTT.

This clonotype was seen a handful of times. The chain joins TRBV11-2 to TRBJ2-3; D possibly corresponds to TRBD2 (6 bases). CDR3 length: 15 amino acids. V lost 2 bases to trimming and J lost 12 bases, with 21 bases between them. The germline V gene has CDR1 SGHAT and CDR2 FQNNGV. CDR3 coding DNA: TGTGCCAGCAGCTTAATGGGGACTCCGGGCTCCTTACAGTATTTT. It yields the protein CASSLMGTPGSLQYF.

The V gene is TRBV6-5, the J gene TRBJ2-6; 7 bases are a match to TRBD2. After removal of 0 bases from V and 3 bases from J, the junction contained 2 bases not matched to a gene. In germline, CDR1 is MNHEY, CDR2 SVGAGI. This CDR3 comprises 16 residues. For the CDR3, the DNA is TGTGCCAGCAGTTACTCTGGGGGGGGTGGGGCCAACGTCCTGACTTTC. It translates to CASSYSGGGGANVLTF.

This chain links TRBV5-1 with TRBJ2-1, with 12 bases aligning to TRBD2. Unmatched junction bases numbered 10, after V lost 0 bases and J lost 0 bases. Germline V gene sequence: CDR1 SGHRS, CDR2 YFSETQ. This CDR3 spans 20 amino acids. CDR3 coding DNA: TGCGCCAGCAGCTTGGGAACTAGCGGGGGGTCCTATAGCTCCTACAATGAGCAGTTCTTC. Amino acid sequence: CASSLGTSGGSYSSYNEQFF.

This clonotype has ten or more counts. This sequence joins TRBV4-3 and TRBJ2-2; D call uncertain. CDR1 and CDR2 from the germline V gene are LGHNA and YSLEER. The CDR3 is 13 residues long. Trimming took 0 bases from V and 6 from J, leaving 5 bases between them. Here the CDR3 DNA reads TGCGCCAGCAGCCAAGATCTCTCCGGGGAGCTGTTTTTT. Amino acids: CASSQDLSGELFF.